What follows are 26 T cell receptor beta chains derived from one specimen sequenced in a study of blood T cell repertoires in COVID-19. Using immunoSEQ multiplex PCR, the repertoire was profiled, and TCRdb retains in-frame clones only, with some absent. The sample has about 250,000 clones, about 83% seen once; the top ten hold around 3.3%. Source material: PBMCs or T cells enriched from blood (not recorded which). These receptors were collected from a woman aged 40 to 50 who had been exposed to COVID-19.

This clone is a singleton in its sample. The chain couples TRBV28 to TRBJ2-5, with a tentative D call TRBD2 (6 bases). Germline V lookup: CDR1 MDHEN, CDR2 SYDVKM. This CDR3 comprises 17 residues. Trimming stripped 6 bases from V and 1 base from J, with 21 bases between. For the CDR3, the DNA is TGTGCCAGCAGCTCACCCCGACTAGGTGGGATCCAAGAGACCCAGTACTTC. Protein: CASSSPRLGGIQETQYF. Supplemented by reference TRBV28 and TRBJ2-5, the full variable domain reads DVKVTQSSRYLVKRTGEKVFLECVQDMDHENMFWYRQDPGLGLRLIYFSYDVKMKEKGDIPEGYSVSREKKERFSLILESASTNQTSMYLCASSSPRLGGIQETQYFGPGTRLLVL.

The genes are TRBV5-4 and TRBJ2-3, with TRBD2 identical over 12 bases. This CDR3 is built from 17 residues. Germline V gene sequence: CDR1 SGHNT, CDR2 YYREEE (reference sequence). Trimming took 2 bases from V and 1 from J; bases not matched to a gene: 5. CDR3 DNA: TGTGCCAGCAGCTTCACTAGCGGGGGGCGGGGCACAGATACGCAGTATTTT. It specifies CASSFTSGGRGTDTQYF.

The chain links TRBV7-3 to TRBJ1-6, with D possibly TRBD1 on 6 matching bases. Germline values: CDR1 SGHTA, CDR2 FQGTGA. V dropped 4 bases and J dropped 9 bases, with 10 bases sitting between them. CDR3 size: 13 residues. The CDR3 DNA reads as TGTGCCAGCAGCTCCCAGGGGACTTCACCCCTCCACTTT. It encodes CASSSQGTSPLHF. Based on the CDR3 plus reference TRBV7-3 and TRBJ1-6, the full variable domain is GAGVSQTPSNKVTEKGKYVELRCDPISGHTALYWYRQSLGQGPEFLIYFQGTGAADDSGLPNDRFFAVRPEGSVSTLKIQRTERGDSAVYLCASSSQGTSPLHFGNGTRLTVT.

V and J are TRBV5-1 and TRBJ1-5, with D maybe TRBD1 (6 bases). The CDR3 spans 17 residues. The germline V gene has CDR1 SGHRS and CDR2 YFSETQ. Trimming cost V 0 bases and J 3 bases, with 16 bases left between them. CDR3 bases: TGCGCCAGCAGCTTGGGACCTGGGGGGGCGGACAATCAGCCCCAGCATTTT. This codes for CASSLGPGGADNQPQHF.

This clone was seen more than once but under ten times. CDR3 sequence: CASSLAQSFNTGELFF. Written as DNA, the CDR3 is TGTGCCAGCAGCTTAGCCCAGTCGTTTAACACCGGGGAGCTGTTTTTT. The chain carries TRBV11-2 and TRBJ2-2; D gene ambiguous. Germline assignment: CDR1 SGHAT and CDR2 FQNNGV. V lost 1 base, J lost 2 bases, and 11 bases lay in between. This CDR3 has 16 amino acids.

The gene calls are TRBV3-1 (or the pseudogene TRBV3-2) and TRBJ2-2, with D possibly TRBD2 on 7 matching bases. The CDR3 has 16 residues. V was shortened by 4 bases and J by 5 bases, with 17 bases between the two germline ends. Germline V gives CDR1 LGHDT, CDR2 YNNKEL (reference sequence). CDR3 in amino acids: CASSRRMGGRTGELFF. The CDR3 DNA reads as TGTGCCAGCAGCCGTCGGATGGGGGGGCGGACCGGGGAGCTGTTTTTT.

The chain couples TRBV19 to TRBJ1-5; TRBD1 is a possible D gene (5 bases). From germline, CDR1 is LNHDA and CDR2 SQIVND (reference sequence). The CDR3 length is 14 residues. The ends were cut back, 5 bases at V and 4 bases at J, with 12 bases in the middle. CDR3 sequence reads: CASSGAVRNQPQHF. DNA for the CDR3: TGTGCCAGTAGTGGGGCGGTCCGTAATCAGCCCCAGCATTTT.

The J gene is TRBJ2-5, the V gene TRBV9; 8 bases align to TRBD2. The V gene's germline CDR1 is SGDLS and CDR2 YYNGEE. This CDR3 region has 16 residues. V was pared by 4 bases and J by 4 bases, with 12 bases of the junction left unmatched. This chain's CDR3 is CASSPRPGTRGETQYF. CDR3 sequence (DNA): TGTGCCAGCAGCCCTCGTCCCGGGACTAGAGGAGAGACCCAGTACTTC.

This clone was picked up many times. This chain connects TRBV4-1 to TRBJ1-4; no clear D gene. CDR1 is MGHRA, CDR2 YSYEKL, per germline. The CDR3 runs to 15 residues. V lost 1 base and J lost 2, with 8 bases in between. CDR3 loop: CASSQGQVTNEKLFF. The DNA for the CDR3 is TGCGCCAGCAGCCAAGGGCAGGTTACTAATGAAAAACTGTTTTTT.

The chain carries TRBV7-9 and TRBJ1-2; the match to TRBD1 covers 12 bases. CDR3 length: 15 amino acids. Trimming cost V 5 bases and J 5 bases; bases outside gene matches: 6. CDR1 is SEHNR, CDR2 FQNEAQ, per germline (reference sequence). CDR3 coding DNA: TGTGCCAGCAGCCCGGGGACAGGGGGCCCGTATGGCTACACCTTC. Translated: CASSPGTGGPYGYTF.

The chain is built from TRBV9 and TRBJ1-2; no definite D call. This CDR3 has 14 residues. Per germline, CDR1 SGDLS and CDR2 YYNGEE. V was clipped by 2 bases and J by 2 bases, with 10 bases between them. The CDR3 reads CASSVIEANYGYTF. The CDR3, as DNA: TGTGCCAGCAGCGTGATCGAGGCGAACTATGGCTACACCTTC.

V is TRBV7-6 and J is TRBJ2-1, with D tentatively TRBD2 (5 bases). The CDR3 runs 15 residues. Trimming shortened V by 1 base and J by 5 bases, and 12 bases separated the two germline ends. The germline gives CDR1 SGHVS, CDR2 FNYEAQ. The CDR3 nucleotides are TGTGCCAGCAGCTTAGTTAGCCGGCGGGACAATGAGCAGTTCTTC. Translated, it gives CASSLVSRRDNEQFF. The full variable domain, its missing parts supplied by reference TRBV7-6 and TRBJ2-1, is GAGVSQSPRYKVTKRGQDVALRCDPISGHVSLYWYRQALGQGPEFLTYFNYEAQQDKSGLPNDRFSAERPEGSISTLTIQRTEQRDSAMYRCASSLVSRRDNEQFFGPGTRLTVL.

The V gene is TRBV9, the J gene TRBJ1-3; 7 nucleotides agree with TRBD1. CDR1 is SGDLS and CDR2 is YYNGEE in the germline V gene. This CDR3 spans 17 amino acids. V was clipped by 3 bases and J by 0 bases; unmatched bases: 9. Here the CDR3 reads CASSGTDRDLSGNTIYF. The CDR3 nucleotides read TGTGCCAGCAGCGGAACCGACAGGGACCTCTCTGGAAACACCATATATTTT.

The rearrangement joins TRBV7-9 to TRBJ2-3; weak D call: TRBD2 (7 bases). The CDR3 runs 16 residues. The V gene's germline CDR1 is SEHNR and CDR2 FQNEAQ (reference sequence). V lost 1 base, J lost 2 bases, and 13 bases lay in between. As DNA, the CDR3 is TGTGCCAGCAGCTTAGGTCTGCGGGGGCCCACAGATACGCAGTATTTT. Translation gives CASSLGLRGPTDTQYF.

The chain combines TRBV4-2 with TRBJ2-7; 9 bases are a match to TRBD1. J was trimmed by 2 bases and V by 4 bases; bases with no gene match: 6. Germline CDR1 and CDR2: LGHNA and YNFKEQ. This CDR3 contains 15 residues. CDR3 region: CASSPGQGRPYEQYF. The CDR3 DNA reads TGTGCCAGCAGCCCAGGACAGGGGAGACCCTACGAGCAGTACTTC.

This clone was detected once. The chain recombines TRBV3-1 (or the pseudogene TRBV3-2) with TRBJ1-6; 9 bases agree with TRBD1. The CDR3 covers 16 residues. Germline V CDR1 and CDR2: LGHDT, YNNKEL (reference sequence). The J segment lost 10 bases and the V segment lost 3 bases, leaving 10 bases of the junction unmatched. CDR3 in DNA: TGTGCCAGCAGCCACGGTACAGGGGGCGCGGGCTCACCCCTCCACTTT. Translating gives CASSHGTGGAGSPLHF.

The chain has TRBV6-5 and TRBJ1-3; 7 bases match TRBD1. CDR1 and CDR2 from the germline V gene are MNHEY and SVGAGI. The V gene end was trimmed by 9 bases and the J gene end by 2 bases; junction bases not matched to a gene: 7. The CDR3 sequence is 14 residues long. The CDR3 DNA reads TGTGCCAGTCAAGGACAGGCAGCTGGAAACACCATATATTTT. As protein: CASQGQAAGNTIYF.

A single count supports this clone. The chain uses TRBV11-2 and TRBJ2-5, with D possibly TRBD1 on 6 matching bases. The V gene lost 2 bases and the J gene lost 4 bases, with 14 bases spanning the gap. The germline V gene encodes CDR1 SGHAT and CDR2 FQNNGV. This CDR3 is built from 15 residues. The CDR3, as DNA: TGTGCCAGCAGCTTAATCCTGGGGGACACAGAGACCCAGTACTTC. It specifies CASSLILGDTETQYF.

The chain is built from TRBV3-1 (or the pseudogene TRBV3-2) and TRBJ1-2; no clear D. The CDR3 length is 16 residues. The germline V gene has CDR1 LGHDT and CDR2 YNNKEL (reference sequence). V was cut by 1 base and J by 1 base, with 13 bases left in between. The CDR3 DNA sequence: TGTGCCAGCAGCCAAGTTCGGGTCAAAGATAACTATGGCTACACCTTC. Residues: CASSQVRVKDNYGYTF.

To note about this clone: This CDR3 is also generated by other DNA sequences in the sample. The chain combines TRBV4-2 with TRBJ2-7; D call uncertain. CDR1 and CDR2 from the germline V gene are LGHNA and YNFKEQ. Trimming removed 5 bases from V and 7 bases from J, with 9 bases in between. The CDR3 runs to 11 residues. The CDR3 DNA reads as TGTGCCAGCAGCAACAGCTATGAGCAGTACTTC. This translates into CASSNSYEQYF.

The genes are TRBV6-2 or TRBV6-3 and TRBJ1-1, with D possibly being TRBD1 (6 bases). The CDR3 runs 15 residues. Germline-derived CDR1 and CDR2 are MNHEY and SVGEGT. The ends were cut back, 5 bases at V and 0 bases at J, with 13 bases in the middle. CDR3 DNA sequence: TGTGCCAGCAGTAACAGGGCAGACCTGAACACTGAAGCTTTCTTT. This translates into CASSNRADLNTEAFF.

The chain carries TRBV6-5 and TRBJ1-6, with 8 positions matching TRBD1. Trimming cost V 4 bases and J 11 bases; bases outside gene matches: 7. The CDR3 spans 14 residues. The germline CDR1 and CDR2 sequences are MNHEY and SVGAGI. CDR3 residues: CASSLDRAAAPLHF. CDR3 DNA sequence: TGTGCCAGCAGTTTGGACAGGGCAGCCGCACCCCTCCACTTT.

The chain's CDR3 is CASSYPRDNHYNEQFF. CDR3 nucleotide sequence: TGTGCCAGCAGCTACCCCCGGGACAACCACTACAATGAGCAGTTCTTC. V and J are TRBV7-9 and TRBJ2-1, with D perhaps TRBD1 (6 bases). CDR3 length equals 16 residues. CDR1 is SEHNR, CDR2 FQNEAQ, per germline (reference sequence). With 4 bases removed from V and 3 bases from J, the gap between germline ends came to 16 bases.

The chain combines TRBV3-1 (or the pseudogene TRBV3-2) with TRBJ1-2, with a tentative D call TRBD1 (6 bases). V gave up 4 bases and J gave up 3 bases, with 9 bases separating them. The CDR3 contains 13 residues. Germline assignment: CDR1 LGHDT and CDR2 YNNKEL (reference sequence). The chain's CDR3 is CASSLGQYYGYTF. CDR3 coding DNA: TGTGCCAGCAGCCTCGGACAGTACTATGGCTACACCTTC.

On this clone: Mismatch with germline at one junction end may stem from a read error. The chain is built from TRBV6-6 and TRBJ2-7; the D gene is possibly TRBD1 (7 bases). The CDR3 contains 12 residues. CDR1 is MNHNY and CDR2 is SVGAGI in the germline V gene (reference sequence). The DNA for the CDR3 is TGTGCCAGCAGATTACAGGAGGGACAGAGTCGGTTC. It translates to CASRLQEGQSRF.

This chain links TRBV27 with TRBJ1-1; tentative D call: TRBD1 (5 bases). The CDR3 sequence is 12 residues long. Germline loops: CDR1 MNHEY, CDR2 SMNVEV (reference sequence). V shed 0 bases and J shed 10 bases, with 9 bases lying between them. The CDR3 DNA sequence: TGTGCCAGCAGTTTATCGCAGGGTAGAGCTTTCTTT. It is translated as CASSLSQGRAFF.